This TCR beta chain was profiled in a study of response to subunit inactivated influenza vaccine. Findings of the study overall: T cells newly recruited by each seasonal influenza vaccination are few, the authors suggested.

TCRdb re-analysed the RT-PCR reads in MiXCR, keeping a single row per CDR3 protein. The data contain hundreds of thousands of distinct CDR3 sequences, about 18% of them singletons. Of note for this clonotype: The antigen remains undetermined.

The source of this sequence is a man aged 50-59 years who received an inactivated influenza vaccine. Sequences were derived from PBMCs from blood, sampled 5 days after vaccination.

The CDR3: CASSLGGHARAQETQYF. Here the CDR3 DNA reads TGTGCCAGCAGCTTGGGCGGACACGCGAGAGCCCAAGAGACCCAGTACTTC. The rearrangement joins TRBV5-6 to TRBJ2-5, with a weak D call TRBD1 (5 bases). The length of the CDR3 is 17 residues. Trimming shortened V by 0 bases and J by 1 base, and 16 bases separated the two germline ends. CDR1 is SGHDT and CDR2 is YYEEEE in the germline V gene.